One and the same sample provided the 2 T cell receptor beta chains below, sequenced in a study of response to subunit inactivated influenza vaccine. A single record per CDR3 protein comes from TCRdb applying MiXCR to the RT-PCR reads. The sample records hundreds of thousands of distinct CDR3 sequences, around 25% being singletons. The specimen comprised CD4+ T cells sorted from PBMCs, sampled 5 days after vaccination. These receptors were obtained from a man in his fifties who received an inactivated influenza vaccine.

The chain links TRBV7-6 to TRBJ2-7; TRBD2 matches 13 bases. The junction had 5 bases not matched to a gene; V was cut back by 5 bases and J by 4 bases. The CDR3 has 15 residues. Per the germline V gene, CDR1 is SGHVS and CDR2 is FNYEAQ. The CDR3 bases are TGTGCCAGCAGCCCAGCGGGACTAGCGGGATACGAGCAGTACTTC. Its translation: CASSPAGLAGYEQYF. Full variable domain (outside the CDR3, taken from reference TRBV7-6 and TRBJ2-7): GAGVSQSPRYKVTKRGQDVALRCDPISGHVSLYWYRQALGQGPEFLTYFNYEAQQDKSGLPNDRFSAERPEGSISTLTIQRTEQRDSAMYRCASSPAGLAGYEQYFGPGTRLTVT.

This clonotype appeared a few times. This chain connects TRBV6-1 to TRBJ1-1; D is uncertain. V was trimmed by 8 bases and J by 4 bases, leaving 20 bases between them. Per the germline V gene, CDR1 is MNHNS and CDR2 is SASEGT. The CDR3 covers 15 residues. CDR3 nucleotide sequence: TGTGCCAGCTCTCCGTCTTCGTTGTCCGGCACTGAAGCTTTCTTT. Translation gives CASSPSSLSGTEAFF.